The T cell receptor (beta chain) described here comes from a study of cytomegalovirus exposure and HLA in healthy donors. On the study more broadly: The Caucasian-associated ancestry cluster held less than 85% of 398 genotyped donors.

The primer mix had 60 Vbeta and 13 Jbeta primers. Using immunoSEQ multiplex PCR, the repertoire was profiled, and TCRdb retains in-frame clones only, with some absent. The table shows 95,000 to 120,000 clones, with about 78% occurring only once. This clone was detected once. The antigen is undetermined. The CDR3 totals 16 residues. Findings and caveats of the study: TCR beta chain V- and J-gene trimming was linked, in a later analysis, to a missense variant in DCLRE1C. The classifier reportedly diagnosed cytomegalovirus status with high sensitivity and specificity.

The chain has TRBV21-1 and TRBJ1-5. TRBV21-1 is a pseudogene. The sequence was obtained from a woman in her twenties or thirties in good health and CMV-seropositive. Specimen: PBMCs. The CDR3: CASSKPGPLFPQPQHF. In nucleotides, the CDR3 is TGTGCCAGCAGCAAACCGGGTCCACTTTTCCCGCAGCCCCAGCATTTT.